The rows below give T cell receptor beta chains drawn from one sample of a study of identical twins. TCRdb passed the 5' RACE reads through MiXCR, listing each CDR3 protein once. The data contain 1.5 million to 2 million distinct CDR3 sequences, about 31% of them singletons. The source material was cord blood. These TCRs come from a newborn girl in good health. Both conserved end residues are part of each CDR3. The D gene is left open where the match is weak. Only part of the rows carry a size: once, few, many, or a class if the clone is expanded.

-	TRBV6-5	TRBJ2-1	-	TGTGCCGGCAGTTACTCCACGGGTCCTTTTAATGAGCAGTTCTTC	CAGSYSTGPFNEQFF
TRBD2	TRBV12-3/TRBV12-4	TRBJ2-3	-	TGTGCCAGCAGTGCCGGGACTAGCGGGAGTTGGGTCTTTGCAGATACGCAGTATTTT	CASSAGTSGSWVFADTQYF
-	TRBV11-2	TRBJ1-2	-	TGTGCCAGCAGCTTAGCAGGGGACTCTAACTATGGCTACACCTTC	CASSLAGDSNYGYTF
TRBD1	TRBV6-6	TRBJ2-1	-	TGTGCCAGCAGTTACTTGGACAGGGGGGACTACGAGCAGTTCTTC	CASSYLDRGDYEQFF
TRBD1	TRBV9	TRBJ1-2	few	TGTGCCAGCAGCCGGGACAGGGACTTCTTCTATGGCTACACCTTC	CASSRDRDFFYGYTF
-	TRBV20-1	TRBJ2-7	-	TGCAGTGCTAGAGCAGCGACAGCCTCCTACGAGCAGTACTTC	CSARAATASYEQYF
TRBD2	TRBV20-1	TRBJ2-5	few	TGCAGTGCTAGAGACGTCAGAGCGGGGCAACCAGAGACCCAGTACTTC	CSARDVRAGQPETQYF
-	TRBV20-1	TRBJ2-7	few	TGCAGTGCCCCCGTCAGCGGATACGAGCAGTACTTC	CSAPVSGYEQYF
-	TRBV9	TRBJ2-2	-	TGTGCCAGCAGCGTAGCGATGCGAAACACCGGGGAGCTGTTTTTT	CASSVAMRNTGELFF
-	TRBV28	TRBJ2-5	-	TGTGCCAGCAGTCCCCAGTCCGGGTTCTCACTTTCTCAAGAGACCCAGTACTTC	CASSPQSGFSLSQETQYF